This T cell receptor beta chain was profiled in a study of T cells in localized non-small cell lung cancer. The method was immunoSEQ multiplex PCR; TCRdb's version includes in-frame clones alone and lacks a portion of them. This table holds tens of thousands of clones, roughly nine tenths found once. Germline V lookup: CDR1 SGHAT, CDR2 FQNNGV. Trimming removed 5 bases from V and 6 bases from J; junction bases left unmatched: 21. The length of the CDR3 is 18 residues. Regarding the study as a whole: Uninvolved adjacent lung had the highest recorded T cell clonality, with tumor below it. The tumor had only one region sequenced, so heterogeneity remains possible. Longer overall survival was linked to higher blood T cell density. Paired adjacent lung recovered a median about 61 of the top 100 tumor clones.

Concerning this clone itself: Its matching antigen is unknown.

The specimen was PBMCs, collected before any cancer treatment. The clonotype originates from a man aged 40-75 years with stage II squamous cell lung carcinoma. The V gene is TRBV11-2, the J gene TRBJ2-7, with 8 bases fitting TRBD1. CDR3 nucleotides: TGTGCCAGCAGCCTGGGGGAATGGCATGACAGGGGTAGGGGCGAGCAGTACTTC. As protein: CASSLGEWHDRGRGEQYF.